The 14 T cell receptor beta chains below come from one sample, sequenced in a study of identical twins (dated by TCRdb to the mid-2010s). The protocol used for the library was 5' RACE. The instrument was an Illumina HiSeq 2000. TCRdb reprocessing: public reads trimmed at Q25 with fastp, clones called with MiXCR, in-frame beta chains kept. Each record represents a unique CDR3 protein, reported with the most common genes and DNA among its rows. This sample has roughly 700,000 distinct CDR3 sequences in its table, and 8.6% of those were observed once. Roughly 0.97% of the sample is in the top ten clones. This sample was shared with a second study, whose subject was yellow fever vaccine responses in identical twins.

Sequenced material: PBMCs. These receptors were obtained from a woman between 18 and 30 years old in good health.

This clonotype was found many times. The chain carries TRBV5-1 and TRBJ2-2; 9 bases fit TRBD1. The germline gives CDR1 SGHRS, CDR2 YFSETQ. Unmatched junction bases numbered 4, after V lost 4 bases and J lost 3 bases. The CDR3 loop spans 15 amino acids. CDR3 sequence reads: CASSPGQGYTGELFF. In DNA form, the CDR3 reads TGCGCCAGCAGCCCAGGACAGGGGTACACCGGGGAGCTGTTTTTT.

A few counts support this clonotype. The CDR3 DNA sequence: TGTGCCAGCTCACCACAACTCACAGATACGCAGTATTTT. This gives the protein CASSPQLTDTQYF. V usage is TRBV18 and J usage is TRBJ2-3; D gene unclear. There are 13 residues in the CDR3. In germline, CDR1 is KGHSH, CDR2 LQKENI. The ends were cut back, 1 base at V and 2 bases at J, with 4 bases in the middle.

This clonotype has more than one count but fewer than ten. The CDR3 region has the DNA TGTGCCAGCAGTTTATACCGGGATCAGGGCTACACCTTC. It is translated as CASSLYRDQGYTF. The chain uses TRBV28 and TRBJ1-2; D call uncertain. Per the germline V gene, CDR1 is MDHEN and CDR2 is SYDVKM. The CDR3 length is 13 residues. The V gene lost 1 base and the J gene lost 8 bases, with 11 bases spanning the gap.

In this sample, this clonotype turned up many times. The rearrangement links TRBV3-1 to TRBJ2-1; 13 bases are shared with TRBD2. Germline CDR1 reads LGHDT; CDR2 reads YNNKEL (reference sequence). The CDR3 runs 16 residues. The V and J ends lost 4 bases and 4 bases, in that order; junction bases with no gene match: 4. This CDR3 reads CASSRPGLAGYNEQFF. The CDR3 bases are TGTGCCAGCAGCCGCCCGGGACTAGCGGGGTACAATGAGCAGTTCTTC.

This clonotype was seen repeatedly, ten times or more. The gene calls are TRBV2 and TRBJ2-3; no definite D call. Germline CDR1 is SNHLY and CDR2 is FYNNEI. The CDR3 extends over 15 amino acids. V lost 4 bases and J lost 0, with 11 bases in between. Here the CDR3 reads CASSVGITSTDTQYF. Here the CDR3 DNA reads TGTGCCAGCAGTGTTGGGATAACTAGCACAGATACGCAGTATTTT.

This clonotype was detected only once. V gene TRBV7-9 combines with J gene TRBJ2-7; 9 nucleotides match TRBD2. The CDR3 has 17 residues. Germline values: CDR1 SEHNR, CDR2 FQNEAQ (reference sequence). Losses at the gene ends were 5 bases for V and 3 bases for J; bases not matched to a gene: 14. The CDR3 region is CASSPPRAGGLGYEQYF. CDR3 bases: TGTGCCAGCAGCCCTCCCCGGGCGGGGGGGCTTGGCTACGAGCAGTACTTC.

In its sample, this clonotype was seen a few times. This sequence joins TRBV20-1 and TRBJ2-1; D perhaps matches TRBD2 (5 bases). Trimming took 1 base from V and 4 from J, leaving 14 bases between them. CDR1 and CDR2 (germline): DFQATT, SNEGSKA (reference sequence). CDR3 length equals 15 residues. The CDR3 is CSARGSSGLYNEQFF. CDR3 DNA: TGCAGTGCTAGAGGCTCCAGCGGACTTTACAATGAGCAGTTCTTC.

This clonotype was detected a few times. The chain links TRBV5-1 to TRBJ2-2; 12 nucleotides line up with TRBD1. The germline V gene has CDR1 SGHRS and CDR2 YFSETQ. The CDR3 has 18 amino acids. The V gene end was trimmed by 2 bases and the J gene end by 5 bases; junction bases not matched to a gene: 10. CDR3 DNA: TGCGCCAGCAGCTTCCCCGGGACAGGGGGCAGAGAAACCGGGGAGCTGTTTTTT. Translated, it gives CASSFPGTGGRETGELFF.

CDR3 nucleotide sequence: TGCGCCAGCAGGGGGACAGAATACAATGAGCAGTTCTTC. It translates to CASRGTEYNEQFF. V gene TRBV5-1 combines with J gene TRBJ2-1; 7 bases line up with TRBD1. V trimming: 5 bases; J trimming: 4 bases; junction bases outside the gene matches: 3. This CDR3 is built from 13 residues. Germline CDR1 reads SGHRS; CDR2 reads YFSETQ.

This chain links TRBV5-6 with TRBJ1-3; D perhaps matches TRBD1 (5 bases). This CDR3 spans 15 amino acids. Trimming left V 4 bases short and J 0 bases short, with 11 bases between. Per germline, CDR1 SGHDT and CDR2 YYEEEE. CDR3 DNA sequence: TGTGCCAGCAGCGCGTCGAGGGGCTCTGGAAACACCATATATTTT. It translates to CASSASRGSGNTIYF.

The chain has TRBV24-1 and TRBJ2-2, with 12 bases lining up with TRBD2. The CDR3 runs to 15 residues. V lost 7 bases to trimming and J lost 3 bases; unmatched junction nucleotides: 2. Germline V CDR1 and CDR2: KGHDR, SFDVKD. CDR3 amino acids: CATSPSGRDTGELFF. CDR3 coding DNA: TGTGCCACCAGCCCTAGCGGGAGGGACACCGGGGAGCTGTTTTTT.

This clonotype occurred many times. CDR3 loop: CASSDRRNEQFF. CDR3 DNA sequence: TGTGCCAGCAGTGATAGAAGAAATGAGCAGTTCTTC. This chain links TRBV2 with TRBJ2-1; no definite D call. The germline CDR1 and CDR2 sequences are SNHLY and FYNNEI. V dropped 3 bases and J dropped 7 bases, with 7 bases sitting between them. This CDR3 is 12 amino acids long.

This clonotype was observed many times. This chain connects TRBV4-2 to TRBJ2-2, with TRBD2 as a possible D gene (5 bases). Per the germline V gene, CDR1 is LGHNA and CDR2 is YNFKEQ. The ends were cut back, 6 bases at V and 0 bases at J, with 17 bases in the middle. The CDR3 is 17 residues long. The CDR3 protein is CASRPTRVGANTGELFF. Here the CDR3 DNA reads TGTGCCAGCAGACCCACACGAGTCGGGGCGAACACCGGGGAGCTGTTTTTT.

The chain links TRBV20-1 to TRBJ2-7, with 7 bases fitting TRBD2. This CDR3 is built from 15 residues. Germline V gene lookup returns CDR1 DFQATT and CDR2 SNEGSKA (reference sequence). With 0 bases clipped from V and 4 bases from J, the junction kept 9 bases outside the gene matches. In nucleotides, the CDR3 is TGCAGTGCTAGAGACGTCGGCGGGAGTTTTTACGAGCAGTACTTC. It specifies CSARDVGGSFYEQYF.